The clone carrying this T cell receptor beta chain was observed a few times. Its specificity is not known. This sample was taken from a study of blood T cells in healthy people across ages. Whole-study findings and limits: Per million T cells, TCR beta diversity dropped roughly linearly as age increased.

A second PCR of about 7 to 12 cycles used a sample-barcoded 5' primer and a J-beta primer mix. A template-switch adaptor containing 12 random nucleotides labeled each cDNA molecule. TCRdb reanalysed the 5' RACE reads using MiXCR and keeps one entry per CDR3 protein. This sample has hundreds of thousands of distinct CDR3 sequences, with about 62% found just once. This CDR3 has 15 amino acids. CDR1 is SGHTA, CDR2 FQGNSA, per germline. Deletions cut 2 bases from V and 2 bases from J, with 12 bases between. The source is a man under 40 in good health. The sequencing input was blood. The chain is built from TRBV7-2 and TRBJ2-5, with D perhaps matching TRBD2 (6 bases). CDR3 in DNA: TGTGCCAGCAGCTTAATGGGGGGACTTCAAGAGACCCAGTACTTC. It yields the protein CASSLMGGLQETQYF.